One sample yielded the 28 T cell receptor beta chains listed below, sequenced in a study of cytomegalovirus exposure and HLA in healthy donors. TCRdb's table, derived via immunoSEQ multiplex PCR, lists solely in-frame clones and lacks some. Seen here are around 100,000 clones, 85% observed once, and the top ten hold 20% to 25%. The sequencing input was PBMCs. These receptors were taken from a man aged 18 to 35 in good health and CMV-seropositive.

The chain couples TRBV29-1 to TRBJ1-1; TRBD1 might be the D (6 bases). Per germline, CDR1 SQVTM and CDR2 ANQGSEA. Trimming took off 7 bases at V and 7 bases at J, with 19 bases between the two ends. The CDR3 contains 13 residues. For the CDR3, the DNA is TGCAGCGCTAACAGGGAACCGGGCCGTGAAGCTTTCTTT. Translation: CSANREPGREAFF.

This sequence joins TRBV6-5 and TRBJ1-1, with 9 bases lining up with TRBD1. This CDR3 is 12 amino acids long. Germline CDR1 MNHEY, CDR2 SVGAGI. Trimming removed 6 bases from V and 7 bases from J; junction bases left unmatched: 3. In nucleotides, the CDR3 is TGTGCCAGCAGGCGACAGGGGGGTGAAGCTTTCTTT. Translated, it gives CASRRQGGEAFF.

This clone was counted between two and nine times. This chain links TRBV13 with TRBJ2-7, with D tentatively TRBD2 (5 bases). CDR3 size: 14 residues. Germline V gene data show CDR1 as PRHDT and CDR2 as FYEKMQ (reference sequence). V dropped 4 bases and J dropped 0 bases, with 10 bases sitting between them. The CDR3: CASSSLRDSYEQYF. The CDR3 DNA sequence: TGTGCCAGCAGCTCCCTCCGGGACTCCTACGAGCAGTACTTC.

This clone came up once. The J gene is TRBJ2-1, the V gene TRBV6-6; 9 nucleotides align to TRBD2. This CDR3 spans 15 amino acids. V was clipped by 4 bases and J by 8 bases; unmatched bases: 9. The germline CDR1 and CDR2 sequences are MNHNY and SVGAGI (reference sequence). The CDR3 is CASSSWAGGPHEQFF. In nucleotides, the CDR3 is TGTGCCAGCAGTTCCTGGGCGGGAGGGCCGCATGAGCAGTTCTTC.

The chain employs TRBV19 and TRBJ2-7; 8 bases match TRBD2. The CDR3 runs 15 residues. The germline V gene has CDR1 LNHDA and CDR2 SQIVND (reference sequence). Trimming cost V 1 base and J 3 bases; bases outside gene matches: 5. CDR3 nucleotides: TGTGCCAGTAGTATAGCTCGCGGGGGGCTCTACGAGCAGTACTTC. This sequence encodes CASSIARGGLYEQYF.

The chain is built from TRBV10-1 and TRBJ2-1; 11 nucleotides match TRBD2. CDR1 and CDR2 from the germline V gene are WNHNN and SYGVQD (reference sequence). Losses at the gene ends were 2 bases for V and 0 bases for J; bases not matched to a gene: 0. The CDR3 runs to 16 residues. The CDR3: CASSETSGSSYNEQFF. CDR3 nucleotide sequence: TGCGCCAGCAGTGAGACTAGCGGGAGCTCCTACAATGAGCAGTTCTTC.

This chain links TRBV10-2 with TRBJ1-1; TRBD1 matches 7 bases. Germline V gene data show CDR1 as WSHSY and CDR2 as SAAADI. The CDR3 has 14 amino acids. Unmatched junction bases numbered 3, after V lost 5 bases and J lost 0 bases. The CDR3 protein is CASSRDSMNTEAFF. The DNA for the CDR3 is TGCGCCAGCAGTAGGGACAGCATGAACACTGAAGCTTTCTTT.

This sequence joins TRBV29-1 and TRBJ2-1; 13 bases line up with TRBD2. Germline CDR1 is SQVTM and CDR2 is ANQGSEA. V lost 2 bases to trimming and J lost 6 bases; unmatched junction nucleotides: 13. The CDR3 has 18 amino acids. The CDR3 nucleotides are TGCAGCGTTGAACGGACTAGCGGGAGAAGGCTCGGTCGCAATGAGCAGTTCTTC. This translates into CSVERTSGRRLGRNEQFF.

This clone came up once. The rearrangement joins TRBV11-2 to TRBJ2-1, with D unclear. Trimming shortened V by 1 base and J by 0 bases, and 7 bases separated the two germline ends. Looked up from germline, CDR1 is SGHAT and CDR2 is FQNNGV. This CDR3 comprises 15 residues. CDR3 in amino acids: CASSLVTSSYNEQFF. CDR3 nucleotides: TGTGCCAGCAGCTTAGTTACGAGCTCCTACAATGAGCAGTTCTTC.

The chain couples TRBV14 to TRBJ2-7; tentatively, D is TRBD2 (5 bases). V was cut by 4 bases and J by 1 base, with 8 bases left in between. In germline, CDR1 is SGHDN, CDR2 FVKESK. CDR3 length equals 13 residues. This CDR3 is CASSPGLSYEQYV. CDR3 sequence (DNA): TGTGCCAGCAGCCCCGGACTGTCCTACGAGCAGTACGTC.

This rearrangement joins TRBV6-5 to TRBJ2-7, with 7 bases lining up with TRBD2. J gave up 4 bases and V 0 bases, and 6 bases lay outside the gene matches. CDR3 length: 15 amino acids. Germline V gene lookup returns CDR1 MNHEY and CDR2 SVGAGI. CDR3 sequence reads: CASSYSGAGDYEQYF. The DNA of the CDR3 is TGTGCCAGCAGTTACTCGGGCGCGGGAGATTACGAGCAGTACTTC.

This clone showed up just once. This chain joins TRBV2 and TRBJ2-2; D is unresolved. The germline CDR1 and CDR2 sequences are SNHLY and FYNNEI. V lost 5 bases and J 5 bases, leaving 6 bases between the germline ends. This CDR3 contains 12 residues. In DNA, the CDR3 is TGTGCCAGCAGTTCCCAAACCGGGGAGCTGTTTTTT. Translating it yields CASSSQTGELFF.

This clone was picked up a small number of times. This chain uses TRBV6-5 with TRBJ2-7; TRBD1 aligns across 9 bases. Germline V gives CDR1 MNHEY, CDR2 SVGAGI. The CDR3 sequence is 14 residues long. The V segment lost 2 bases and the J segment 2 bases; nucleotides outside the gene matches: 1. The CDR3 loop is CASSYGTGTYEQYF. CDR3 DNA sequence: TGTGCCAGCAGTTACGGGACAGGGACCTACGAGCAGTACTTC.

The rearrangement joins TRBV30 to TRBJ2-5; 7 positions agree with TRBD1. V shed 2 bases, J shed 3 bases, and the junction held 9 bases outside the gene matches. CDR1 GTSNPN and CDR2 SVGIG come from the germline V gene (reference sequence). The CDR3 runs 15 residues. CDR3 sequence: CAWSYYKQGKETQYF. The CDR3 DNA sequence: TGTGCCTGGAGTTATTACAAACAGGGGAAAGAGACCCAGTACTTC.

The chain has TRBV6-1 and TRBJ1-1; no firm D call. The CDR3 runs to 14 residues. The germline V and J ends were trimmed by 2 bases and 1 base, with 8 bases remaining between them. Looked up from germline, CDR1 is MNHNS and CDR2 is SASEGT. CDR3 DNA sequence: TGTGCCAGCAGTGAATTTCGGGGGAACACTGAAGCTTTCTTT. Translated, it gives CASSEFRGNTEAFF.

The sample holds many counts of this clone. The J gene is TRBJ1-2, the V gene TRBV6-5; TRBD1 matches 7 bases. The CDR3 is 15 amino acids. The V and J ends lost 2 bases and 4 bases, in that order; junction bases with no gene match: 7. Germline V gene lookup returns CDR1 MNHEY and CDR2 SVGAGI. In nucleotides, the CDR3 is TGTGCCAGCAGTTACGGTGACAGGGTGAGCTATGGCTACACCTTC. Residues: CASSYGDRVSYGYTF.

This chain joins TRBV5-1 and TRBJ2-1; tentatively, D is TRBD2 (6 bases). Trimming removed 3 bases at V and 0 bases at J, with 16 bases between. The CDR3 is 17 residues long. CDR1 is SGHRS and CDR2 is YFSETQ in the germline V gene. CDR3 protein: CASSYQRRGNSYNEQFF. DNA of the CDR3: TGCGCCAGCAGCTACCAAAGGAGGGGAAACTCCTACAATGAGCAGTTCTTC.

The gene calls are TRBV10-3 and TRBJ2-7, with D tentatively TRBD1 (6 bases). This CDR3 is built from 16 residues. V lost 1 base and J lost 0, with 13 bases in between. Germline assignment: CDR1 ENHRY and CDR2 SYGVKD. The chain's CDR3 is CAISEWSRGRSYEQYF. CDR3 in DNA: TGTGCCATCAGTGAGTGGTCCAGGGGCCGCTCCTACGAGCAGTACTTC.

CDR3 amino acids: CASSAPSGSADTQYF. As DNA, the CDR3 is TGTGCCAGCAGCGCACCTAGCGGGAGCGCCGATACGCAGTATTTT. This chain connects TRBV28 to TRBJ2-3; 10 nucleotides agree with TRBD2. Germline loops: CDR1 MDHEN, CDR2 SYDVKM. Germline trimming cut 6 bases from V and 6 bases from J; bases unmatched to any gene: 9. The CDR3 covers 15 residues.

The genes are TRBV19 and TRBJ2-1; D gene uncertain. CDR3 size: 12 residues. Germline V gene sequence: CDR1 LNHDA, CDR2 SQIVND (reference sequence). Trimming cost V 1 base and J 9 bases, with 7 bases left between them. In DNA form, the CDR3 reads TGTGCCAGTAGTATAGGGGCAGTTGAGCAGTTCTTC. This translates into CASSIGAVEQFF. The whole variable domain, filled in from reference TRBV19 and TRBJ2-1, reads DGGITQSPKYLFRKEGQNVTLSCEQNLNHDAMYWYRQDPGQGLRLIYYSQIVNDFQKGDIAEGYSVSREKKESFPLTVTSAQKNPTAFYLCASSIGAVEQFFGPGTRLTVL.

The chain couples TRBV9 to TRBJ1-3; no clear D. Looked up from germline, CDR1 is SGDLS and CDR2 is YYNGEE. The germline V and J ends were trimmed by 0 bases and 8 bases, with 12 bases remaining between them. CDR3 size: 14 residues. The CDR3 spells CASSVGTGSDTIYF. The CDR3 nucleotides read TGTGCCAGCAGCGTAGGTACGGGATCGGACACCATATATTTT.

This sequence joins TRBV30 and TRBJ1-5, with unresolved D. V shed 4 bases and J shed 2 bases, with 12 bases lying between them. The germline CDR1 and CDR2 sequences are GTSNPN and SVGIG (reference sequence). The CDR3 consists of 14 residues. The CDR3 protein is CAWKDGWGNQPQHF. The CDR3 DNA sequence: TGTGCCTGGAAAGACGGGTGGGGCAATCAGCCCCAGCATTTT.

This clone was detected only once. V gene TRBV28 combines with J gene TRBJ2-1; TRBD2 matches at 7 bases. Germline CDR1 reads MDHEN; CDR2 reads SYDVKM. The CDR3 loop spans 15 amino acids. V was clipped by 5 bases and J by 3 bases; unmatched bases: 7. The CDR3 sequence is CASSPLRTSYNEQFF. CDR3 sequence (DNA): TGTGCCAGCAGTCCACTCAGGACTAGCTACAATGAGCAGTTCTTC.

This clone has a single count. This sequence joins TRBV6-1 and TRBJ1-1; D gene unclear. The germline V gene has CDR1 MNHNS and CDR2 SASEGT. The CDR3 runs 14 residues. The V end lost 5 bases, the J end lost 1 base, and 11 bases lay between the germline ends. CDR3: CASSRGTGNTEAFF. Here the CDR3 DNA reads TGTGCCAGCAGTCGGGGTACGGGGAACACTGAAGCTTTCTTT.

The table lists this clone with a count of one. CDR3 protein: CASTGGRSYEQYF. As DNA, the CDR3 is TGTGCCAGCACGGGCGGGAGGTCCTACGAGCAGTACTTC. This chain joins TRBV6-5 and TRBJ2-5; 8 bases map to TRBD2. Judging by the DNA end, TRBJ2-7 fits better; the J call may be wrong. CDR3 length: 13 residues. Germline V gene data show CDR1 as MNHEY and CDR2 as SVGAGI.

The chain carries TRBV7-9 and TRBJ2-2; no clear D gene. Deletions cut 1 base from V and 5 bases from J, with 5 bases between. The CDR3 is 13 residues long. Germline CDR1 reads SEHNR; CDR2 reads FQNEAQ (reference sequence). CDR3 nucleotide sequence: TGTGCCAGCAGCTTAGTCGAGACCGGGGAGCTGTTTTTT. Translation gives CASSLVETGELFF.

A remark on this clone: This specimen includes other DNA sequences encoding the same CDR3. The rearrangement joins TRBV28 to TRBJ1-4; 10 bases agree with TRBD1. The germline V gene encodes CDR1 MDHEN and CDR2 SYDVKM. CDR3 length: 14 residues. Unmatched junction bases numbered 2, after V lost 4 bases and J lost 6 bases. Here the CDR3 reads CASSSGQGYEKLFF. The CDR3 region has the DNA TGTGCCAGCAGTTCGGGACAGGGGTATGAAAAACTGTTTTTT.

The genes are TRBV30 and TRBJ2-7; 9 bases are a match to TRBD2. The CDR3 length is 14 residues. J lost 2 bases, V lost 4 bases, and 6 bases had no gene match. Germline CDR1 is GTSNPN and CDR2 is SVGIG (reference sequence). DNA for the CDR3: TGTGCCTGGAATGCGGGAGGGAGAACCTACGAGCAGTACTTC. It encodes CAWNAGGRTYEQYF.